This T cell receptor beta chain appears in the sequencing data of a study of control samples from healthy donors and cancer patients. V was clipped by 3 bases and J by 7 bases, with 7 bases between them. The CDR3 sequence is 12 residues long. Germline values: CDR1 KGHSH, CDR2 LQKENI. Assay: immunoSEQ multiplex PCR; the TCRdb copy retains only in-frame clones and omits some. The repertoire has about 170,000 clones, about 91% of them found once; the top ten carry roughly 2.1%. The chain is built from TRBV18 and TRBJ2-1; D unclear. The sample consisted of blood. The clonotype comes from a woman between 35 and 50 years old in good health. This CDR3 is CASSPERNEQFF. The CDR3, as DNA: TGTGCCAGCTCACCGGAAAGGAATGAGCAGTTCTTC.